This TCR beta chain was sequenced in a study of blood T cell repertoires in COVID-19. Participant ages covered 18 to 89 years across 25 or so US areas. Profiling relied on immunoSEQ multiplex PCR, and the TCRdb table lists in-frame clones only, not all of them. The top ten clones hold 1% to 1.5% of a sample with 380,000 or so clones, around 87% of them seen once. The germline gives CDR1 KGHSH, CDR2 LQKENI. The CDR3 runs to 15 residues. V lost 6 bases to trimming and J lost 1 base; unmatched junction nucleotides: 6. The TCR was taken from a man in his thirties or forties who had recovered from COVID-19. V usage is TRBV18 and J usage is TRBJ2-5; 9 positions agree with TRBD2. The sample was PBMCs or T cells enriched from blood (not recorded which). This CDR3 reads CASSKRLAVQETQYF. CDR3 DNA: TGTGCCAGCTCTAAGAGACTAGCGGTCCAAGAGACCCAGTACTTC.